This TCR beta chain was obtained from a study of cytomegalovirus exposure and HLA in healthy donors. Overall study context: Around 77 million unique TCRs from HLA-typed donors made up an early data release. Findings and limits, study-wide: Overall, some 160 TCR beta chains were annotated as cytomegalovirus-associated. Data from an earlier analysis indicated that most TCR beta V segments were productive either about 87% or about 30% of the time.

Notes on this clone: Its antigen is currently unknown.

V lost 7 bases and J lost 6, with 9 bases in between. The CDR3 sequence is 12 residues long. Germline V CDR1 and CDR2: MNHEY, SVGAGI. A multiplex PCR was run with 60 Vbeta primers and 13 Jbeta primers. Some clones are missing from TCRdb's copy, which holds only in-frame ones; the method was immunoSEQ multiplex PCR. The profile shows 140,000 or so clones, approximately 80% of them singletons. Sequences were obtained from PBMCs. The V call is TRBV6-5, the J call TRBJ2-2, with TRBD2 as a possible D gene (5 bases). The clonotype originates from a woman in her sixties or seventies in good health and CMV-seropositive. CDR3 nucleotides: TGTGCCAGCAAAATCGGGGCCGGGGAGCTGTTTTTT. It translates to CASKIGAGELFF.